The TCR beta chain under discussion was sequenced for a study of post-analysis software for immune sequencing data. Study summary: The disease courses covered relapsing-remitting, secondary progressive and progressive-relapsing multiple sclerosis. General study points: Patients carried roughly five TRBV segments more frequently than controls did, and TRBV5-6, TRBV5-1 and TRBV20-1 were among them.

Note on this clonotype: Its target is not known.

TCR beta cDNA libraries had unique molecular identifiers. TCRdb redid the calling of the PCR reads with MiXCR, one entry per CDR3 protein. The sample has hundreds of thousands of distinct CDR3 sequences, 25% to 30% seen once. V trimming: 4 bases; J trimming: 0 bases; junction bases outside the gene matches: 3. The CDR3 has 14 residues. The germline gives CDR1 DFQATT, CDR2 SNEGSKA (reference sequence). The clonotype originates from a girl aged 5-17 years with multiple sclerosis. The specimen was blood. The chain carries TRBV20-1 and TRBJ2-3, with TRBD2 matching 8 bases. The CDR3: CSAIRGGSTDTQYF. The CDR3 coding sequence is TGCAGTGCTATCCGGGGGGGTAGCACAGATACGCAGTATTTT.